The clone carrying this T cell receptor (beta chain) was seen more than once but under ten times. Its antigen is not known. The germline gives CDR1 MGHRA, CDR2 YSYEKL. The V and J ends lost 4 bases and 3 bases respectively, with 15 bases between them. CDR3 size: 15 residues. This sample is part of a study of T cell repertoires in cytomegalovirus infection. TCRdb re-called the reads with MiXCR, one entry per CDR3 protein. The table records some 940,000 distinct CDR3 sequences, under 40% of them present only once. Source: cultured CD8+ T cells from PBMCs, taken from culture after CMV antigen stimulation. The sequence came from a human donor in good health (CMV status not recorded). Some clones in this sample may be carry-over from other donors' samples. The chain links TRBV4-1 to TRBJ1-1; D uncertain. The CDR3 nucleotides are TGCGCCAGCAGCCTGACCAGGAGGGCATACACTGAAGCTTTCTTT. Its protein is CASSLTRRAYTEAFF.